A selection of T cell receptor beta chains follows, all from one sample in a study of blood T cell repertoires in COVID-19. TCRdb keeps only in-frame clones here, not all; method: immunoSEQ multiplex PCR. The sample includes around 50,000 clones, 77% of them seen just once. Sequenced material: peripheral blood. All receptors come from a human donor with active or convalescent COVID-19. The donor label of this sample is uncertain. Each CDR3 is given with its conserved first and last residue. The D gene is left open where the match is weak. Some rows have no size entry. The others give once, few or many, or a class for an expanded clone.

d_gene	j_gene	abundance	v_gene	CDR3nt	CDR3aa
TRBD2	TRBJ2-7	-	TRBV12-3/TRBV12-4	TGTGCCAGCACGACTAGCGGGGCAAGAGAGCAGTACTTC	CASTTSGAREQYF
-	TRBJ1-5	few	TRBV14	TGTGCCAGCAGCCAAGGGGGGCCTGGGCAGCCCCAGCATTTT	CASSQGGPGQPQHF
-	TRBJ2-5	-	TRBV29-1	TGCAGCGTTGGGGGGGGGCATCAAGAGACCCAGTACTTC	CSVGGGHQETQYF
-	TRBJ2-1	-	TRBV5-1	TGCGCCAGCAGCTTGGCAGGGACTCTCTCCTACAATGAGCAGTTCTTC	CASSLAGTLSYNEQFF
-	TRBJ1-2	-	TRBV28	TGTGCCAGCAGTTTATTAGTATCGGGAGTTGGGGCCGATGGCTACACCTTC	CASSLLVSGVGADGYTF
TRBD2	TRBJ2-3	-	TRBV9	TGTGCCAGCAGCGCTAGCGGGAGGGCCTCAGATACGCAGTATTTT	CASSASGRASDTQYF
-	TRBJ1-2	-	TRBV28	TGTGCCAGCAGTCCGGGACAAGGGGCAACTGGCTACACCTTC	CASSPGQGATGYTF
TRBD2	TRBJ2-7	-	TRBV2	TGTGCCAGCAGTACTAGCGGGAGTGGGTACGAGCAGTACTTC	CASSTSGSGYEQYF
-	TRBJ2-1	-	TRBV7-3	TGTGCCAGCAGCTCCGGACGGGGTGGCGATGAGCAGTTCTTC	CASSSGRGGDEQFF
-	TRBJ2-2	-	TRBV7-3	TGTGCCAGCAGCTTAGGGCTGACGGGAGCGGTCGGGGAGCTGTTTTTT	CASSLGLTGAVGELFF
TRBD1	TRBJ2-7	-	TRBV19	TGTGCCAGTAGTTCCCCCCAGGGGGCGCGGAGCTACGAGCAGTACTTC	CASSSPQGARSYEQYF
TRBD1	TRBJ1-2	-	TRBV29-1	TGCAGCGTTGGACAGGGGGCTGGCTACACCTTC	CSVGQGAGYTF
-	TRBJ1-5	few	TRBV7-9	TGTGCCAGCAGCTCCCCTAATCAGCCCCAGCATTTT	CASSSPNQPQHF
-	TRBJ1-3	-	TRBV9	TGTGCCAGCAGCGTAGATCGGTCGAGAAACACCATATATTTT	CASSVDRSRNTIYF
TRBD2	TRBJ2-1	-	TRBV5-1	TGCGCCAGCAGCGAATTCAGCGGGAGGCCCCTGGGGAATGAGCAGTTCTTC	CASSEFSGRPLGNEQFF
-	TRBJ2-7	-	TRBV6-5	TGTGCCAGCAGTTACTCGTTCGGACTCCTCCCCAACGAGCAGTACTTC	CASSYSFGLLPNEQYF
-	TRBJ2-5	-	TRBV28	TGTGCCAGCAGTTCCCTACAGTTGACAGAGACCCAGTACTTC	CASSSLQLTETQYF
TRBD2	TRBJ2-3	-	TRBV4-3	TGCGCCAGCAGCCATGGGGCTAGCGGGAGGCTCCCGAATACGCAGTATTTT	CASSHGASGRLPNTQYF
TRBD2	TRBJ2-5	-	TRBV7-3	TGTGCCAGCAGCCAGGACGGGAGGGGAGAGACCCAGTACTTC	CASSQDGRGETQYF
TRBD1	TRBJ1-5	-	TRBV28	TGTGCCAGCCGGTCCGGGACAGGGTATAGCAATCAGCCCCAGCATTTT	CASRSGTGYSNQPQHF
-	TRBJ2-3	-	TRBV4-1	TGCGCCAGCAGCCAAGTGTTCCTTCTCACAGATACGCAGTATTTT	CASSQVFLLTDTQYF
TRBD2	TRBJ2-7	-	TRBV4-1	TGCGCCAGCAGCCAAGTGGGGACTAGCGGGAGTTCGTACGAGCAGTACTTC	CASSQVGTSGSSYEQYF
TRBD1	TRBJ1-5	-	TRBV27	TGTGCCAGCAGTTCTGGGACAGGGCATCAGCCCCAGCATTTT	CASSSGTGHQPQHF
TRBD2	TRBJ2-1	-	TRBV7-3	TGTGCCAGCAGCTGGGGGACTAGCGGGAATGAGCAGTTCTTC	CASSWGTSGNEQFF
-	TRBJ2-3	few	TRBV15	TGTGCCACCAGCAGTCCTAGAGAGAGCACAGATACGCAGTATTTT	CATSSPRESTDTQYF
TRBD2	TRBJ2-7	-	TRBV11-1	TGTGCCAGCAGTACCCGACTAGCGGGAGATCTCGAGCAGTACTTC	CASSTRLAGDLEQYF
-	TRBJ1-5	few	TRBV7-9	TGTGCCAGCAGCTATCCGGGGGGGGGCAATCAGCCCCAGCATTTT	CASSYPGGGNQPQHF
TRBD1	TRBJ2-7	-	TRBV30	TGTGCCTGGACCCCATGGGGACAGGGAACCTACGAGCAGTACTTC	CAWTPWGQGTYEQYF
TRBD1	TRBJ1-2	medium-sized	TRBV25-1	TGTGCCAGCAGGGAAGACAGGGGGGGCTACACCTTC	CASREDRGGYTF
TRBD1	TRBJ2-2	once	TRBV5-6	TGTGCCAGCAGCTTGGAAAGGGGGCGGATCACCGGGGAGCTGTTTTTT	CASSLERGRITGELFF
TRBD2	TRBJ2-5	-	TRBV7-9	TGTGCCAGCAGCTTAGGGCTAGCGGGAGAGACGGAGACCCAGTACTTC	CASSLGLAGETETQYF